The T cell receptor (beta chain) under discussion was sequenced for a study of identifying expanded T cells in peripheral blood (dated by TCRdb to the late 2010s). With respect to the entire study: Technical replicates were generated by sequencing separate aliquots of the same genomic DNA pool, with four replicates compared pairwise.

Details on this clone: Its binding antigen is unknown. Per-base qualities were not stored, and no clone one base away is much larger.

Results and caveats for the whole study, not just this receptor: The binomial model flagged approximately 1.3 differentially abundant clones between technical replicates but about 16 over around 2 weeks and 19 over about four weeks. For all healthy donors, the variance in clone template counts between approximately 2-week samples rose significantly as total template count increased. Across all healthy-donor time intervals, the beta-binomial model significantly lowered both the number of clones called differentially abundant and the false-positive rate. The authors expected biological variance in healthy repertoires might increase further over much longer intervals such as months to years.

No immune events such as infections were documented for the healthy donors during the collection period. Healthy-donor blood repertoires served as a training cohort to calibrate time-dependent variance in a beta-binomial model of T-cell clone differential abundance. The training cohort included 10 or so healthy donors, of whom 3 were female and 7 were male. An age range of about 25 to 64 years, with an average of approximately 43 years, was recorded for the donors. Whole blood, obtained from a commercial supplier, was collected from each healthy donor at three time points spaced roughly 14 days apart. Genomic DNA was extracted from unsorted whole blood for immunosequencing. The immunoSEQ Assay, which uses bias-controlled multiplex PCR amplification of genomic DNA, was used to profile TCRbeta CDR3 regions. On the study's bioinformatics: The absolute abundance of each unique TCRbeta CDR3 region was quantified after sequences were collapsed and filtered. Two models were used to test differential abundance: a binomial model (Fisher-equivalent) and a beta-binomial model that adds time-dependent variance fitted from healthy donors. Clones with fewer than 5 combined templates were removed, and differential abundance was called for clones with a Benjamini-Hochberg FDR below 0.01. The form v = (b*log(k)+a)^2 was used to model beta-binomial variance as a function of total template count across the two samples. What TCRdb holds here is the immuneACCESS table cut down to in-frame rearrangements. Part of the clones is not present; checked against another copy, under half of the missing clones reflect an unresolved V gene, and the others are unexplained. V and J calls and clone size come straight from that table; D and trimming were deduced from the DNA. This sample is represented by 100,000 to 150,000 clones; 86% of them were singletons. Of the sample, more than 7% falls within the top ten clones.

As encoded in the germline V gene, CDR1 is SGHAT while CDR2 is FQNNGV. V was cut back by 3 bases and J by 8 bases, leaving a gap of 10 bases between them. Measured from the cysteine to the phenylalanine, the CDR3 is 13 residues long. The DNA shown is the 39-base CDR3, in frame from base 1. Sequencing used blood. The clonotype originates from a person aged 18-69 years in good health. The sequence joins TRBV11-2 to TRBJ2-2; the D gene is perhaps TRBD1 or TRBD2, each of them matching over 5 bases. The DNA is TGTGCCAGCAGCTTGGGGACGGGGGGGGAGCTGTTTTTT. This translates into CASSLGTGGELFF. With all but the CDR3 taken from the reference TRBV11-2 and TRBJ2-2 genes, the full variable domain is: EAGVAQSPRYKIIEKRQSVAFWCNPISGHATLYWYQQILGQGPKLLIQFQNNGVVDDSQLPKDRFSAERLKGVDSTLKIQPAKLEDSAVYLCASSLGTGGELFFGEGSRLTVL.